This T cell receptor beta chain was profiled in a study of cytomegalovirus exposure and HLA in healthy donors. Findings and limits, study-wide: Per a prior analysis, the majority of TCR beta V segments were productive roughly 90% or roughly 30% of the time. It has been reported that TCR beta sequences accurately predicted the HLA-A and HLA-B alleles of most subjects.

Germline CDR1 and CDR2: SGHKS and YYEKEE (reference sequence). Trimming removed 3 bases from V and 4 bases from J, with 13 bases in between. This CDR3 contains 14 residues. Details on this clone: The antigen is undetermined.

Both 60 Vbeta primers and 13 Jbeta primers went into the PCR. Clones were sequenced by immunoSEQ multiplex PCR, and TCRdb holds only the in-frame ones, with some missing. Among over 100,000 clones listed, roughly three quarters were seen once. The chain is built from TRBV5-5 and TRBJ2-5; D may be TRBD2 (6 bases). This sequence was found in a woman between 50 and 59 years old in good health and CMV-seropositive. The sequenced material came from PBMCs. The CDR3 nucleotides read TGTGCCAGCAGCTCTCCCCGGGAGCTAGAGACCCAGTACTTC. Amino acid sequence: CASSSPRELETQYF.